This passage covers 27 T cell receptor beta chains from one sample sequenced in a study of T cell therapy after organ transplantation. Sequencing used immunoSEQ multiplex PCR; TCRdb keeps in-frame clones, though not all of them. The sample lists 5,500 to 6,500 clones, approximately 74% occurring once. Time point denoted: 4-8 weeks after completion of therapy. These TCRs' antigens remain unknown. The sample here was CD8+ T cells from blood, taken after autologous CMV-specific T cell therapy. Receptor source: a human patient who had received a solid organ transplant and had CMV disease. Some T cells may be transferred from the graft donor.

The V gene is TRBV4-1, the J gene TRBJ2-3, with D possibly TRBD1 on 6 matching bases. V lost 0 bases and J 6 bases, leaving 10 bases between the germline ends. This CDR3 is built from 14 residues. CDR1 and CDR2 (germline): MGHRA, YSYEKL. The CDR3 is CASSQDGQGDTQYF. In DNA, the CDR3 is TGCGCCAGCAGCCAAGACGGGCAGGGGGATACGCAGTATTTT.

This clone was found once. This chain links TRBV28 with TRBJ2-7; D unclear. The CDR3 extends over 11 amino acids. Germline V gene sequence: CDR1 MDHEN, CDR2 SYDVKM. Trimming left V 5 bases short and J 7 bases short, with 9 bases between. This CDR3 reads CASSDYQEQYF. CDR3 sequence (DNA): TGTGCCAGCAGTGATTACCAAGAGCAGTACTTC.

This clone has just a few counts. The chain uses TRBV6-5 and TRBJ1-5, with D tentatively TRBD1 (6 bases). This CDR3 region has 14 residues. Germline CDR1 is MNHEY and CDR2 is SVGAGI. Trimming cost V 4 bases and J 5 bases, with 12 bases left between them. Here the CDR3 DNA reads TGTGCCAGCAGTTCCTCGACAGGTTATCAGCCCCAGCATTTT. Encoded protein: CASSSSTGYQPQHF.

The chain uses TRBV10-3 and TRBJ1-1, with TRBD1 matching 11 bases. This CDR3 contains 17 residues. Trimming at V came to 3 bases and at J to 1 base, leaving 7 bases not matched to a gene. CDR1 is ENHRY, CDR2 SYGVKD, per germline. The CDR3 region is CAISEGQGAIRNTEAFF. CDR3 coding DNA: TGTGCCATCAGTGAAGGACAGGGGGCTATTCGGAACACTGAAGCTTTCTTT.

This clone is a singleton in its sample. This chain joins TRBV9 and TRBJ1-5, with D perhaps TRBD1 (6 bases). The CDR3 is made up of 15 amino acids. The germline CDR1 and CDR2 sequences are SGDLS and YYNGEE. Trimming left V 4 bases short and J 0 bases short, with 11 bases between. The CDR3 protein is CASSPGGHSNQPQHF. CDR3 DNA sequence: TGTGCCAGCAGCCCCGGGGGCCATAGCAATCAGCCCCAGCATTTT.

This clone turned up a few times. The CDR3 DNA reads TGTGCCAGCCGCGCCCTTCCAGCAGGTCGAAAACCCGAGCAGTACTTC. Residues: CASRALPAGRKPEQYF. The chain has TRBV2 and TRBJ2-7; D gene unclear. Germline V gene data show CDR1 as SNHLY and CDR2 as FYNNEI. This CDR3 contains 16 residues. V was cut by 8 bases and J by 6 bases, with 26 bases left in between.

The V call is TRBV4-1, the J call TRBJ2-7; 7 bases agree with TRBD1. CDR3 length: 14 residues. The V segment lost 6 bases and the J segment 2 bases; nucleotides outside the gene matches: 7. CDR1 is MGHRA, CDR2 YSYEKL, per germline. The CDR3 loop is CASSRTGDPYEQYF. The CDR3 region has the DNA TGCGCCAGCAGTCGGACAGGCGACCCCTACGAGCAGTACTTC.

The V gene is TRBV19, the J gene TRBJ2-5, with 7 bases identical to TRBD1. V shed 5 bases and J 2 bases; nucleotides not matched to a gene: 8. Per germline, CDR1 LNHDA and CDR2 SQIVND (reference sequence). This CDR3 has 15 amino acids. CDR3 protein: CASSGGHRGQETQYF. CDR3 coding DNA: TGTGCCAGTAGTGGGGGTCACAGGGGACAAGAGACCCAGTACTTC.

The V gene is TRBV7-8, the J gene TRBJ2-5; D remains unclear. The germline gives CDR1 SGHVS, CDR2 FQNEAQ. The V and J ends lost 5 bases and 1 base respectively, with 11 bases between them. The CDR3 extends over 14 amino acids. In DNA form, the CDR3 reads TGTGCCAGCAGCATCAGAGTACTCCAAGAGACCCAGTACTTC. Residues: CASSIRVLQETQYF.

This clone was recorded only once. The chain links TRBV5-4 to TRBJ2-7; 9 bases match TRBD1. CDR3 length: 15 amino acids. Germline trimming cut 0 bases from V and 2 bases from J; bases unmatched to any gene: 3. Germline CDR1 reads SGHNT; CDR2 reads YYREEE (reference sequence). The CDR3 DNA sequence: TGTGCCAGCAGCTTGGGGACAGGGGAGGCCTACGAGCAGTACTTC. Its translation: CASSLGTGEAYEQYF.

The CDR3 region has the DNA TGTGCCAGCTCACCAGAAGGACTAGCGGGAAGGAGCAAAAACATTCAGTACTTC. The encoded protein is CASSPEGLAGRSKNIQYF. This sequence joins TRBV18 and TRBJ2-4; 12 bases line up with TRBD2. Germline values: CDR1 KGHSH, CDR2 LQKENI. CDR3 size: 18 residues. V dropped 2 bases and J dropped 3; count of bases not matched to a gene: 8.

A few counts support this clone. In the same sample, other DNA sequences code for this CDR3. The chain has TRBV4-3 and TRBJ2-7, with 8 bases matching TRBD2. Unmatched junction bases numbered 5, after V lost 0 bases and J lost 1 base. The CDR3 sequence is 16 residues long. CDR1 LGHNA and CDR2 YSLEER come from the germline V gene. CDR3 region: CASSQDNRGRSYEQYF. The CDR3, as DNA: TGCGCCAGCAGCCAAGACAATCGCGGGAGGTCCTACGAGCAGTACTTC.

This clone has a handful of counts. The rearrangement joins TRBV7-3 to TRBJ2-7; 8 nucleotides align to TRBD1. The CDR3 sequence is 14 residues long. CDR1 is SGHTA, CDR2 FQGTGA, per germline. The V gene end was trimmed by 5 bases and the J gene end by 4 bases; junction bases not matched to a gene: 7. CDR3 coding DNA: TGTGCCAGCAGCCCAGACAGGGGCTCGTACGAGCAGTACTTC. It encodes CASSPDRGSYEQYF. Complete variable domain (other parts from reference TRBV7-3 and TRBJ2-7): GAGVSQTPSNKVTEKGKYVELRCDPISGHTALYWYRQSLGQGPEFLIYFQGTGAADDSGLPNDRFFAVRPEGSVSTLKIQRTERGDSAVYLCASSPDRGSYEQYFGPGTRLTVT.

The chain joins TRBV15 to TRBJ2-7; D may be TRBD2 (5 bases). V was pared by 1 base and J by 6 bases, with 10 bases between. The CDR3 contains 13 residues. The germline V gene encodes CDR1 LNHNV and CDR2 YYDKDF (reference sequence). The CDR3 here is CATSRVSGTEQYF. The CDR3 region has the DNA TGTGCCACCAGCAGAGTTTCGGGAACCGAGCAGTACTTC.

The chain carries TRBV5-4 and TRBJ2-1, with 11 positions matching TRBD2. The CDR3 loop spans 17 amino acids. The germline CDR1 and CDR2 sequences are SGHNT and YYREEE (reference sequence). After removal of 0 bases from V and 2 bases from J, the junction contained 4 bases not matched to a gene. The CDR3 sequence: CASSLGLAGTTYNEQFF. In DNA, the CDR3 is TGTGCCAGCAGCTTGGGACTAGCGGGAACCACCTACAATGAGCAGTTCTTC.

The genes are TRBV9 and TRBJ1-4; possible D gene TRBD1, 6 bases. With 0 bases removed from V and 5 bases from J, the gap between germline ends came to 11 bases. CDR3 length: 15 residues. The germline gives CDR1 SGDLS, CDR2 YYNGEE. CDR3 nucleotides: TGTGCCAGCAGCGTAGACGGGACAATGAATGAAAAACTGTTTTTT. As protein: CASSVDGTMNEKLFF.

The chain uses TRBV27 and TRBJ1-6, with a weak D call TRBD1 (5 bases). The CDR3 totals 15 residues. Germline CDR1 and CDR2: MNHEY and SMNVEV (reference sequence). V was trimmed by 1 base and J by 9 bases, leaving 13 bases between them. In DNA, the CDR3 is TGTGCCAGCAGTTTATATTCGGGGACGCCTTCACCCCTCCACTTT. Amino acid sequence: CASSLYSGTPSPLHF.

This clone has just one count. The genes are TRBV4-3 and TRBJ2-6; no clear D gene. Looked up from germline, CDR1 is LGHNA and CDR2 is YSLEER. The CDR3 is 16 residues long. Trimming left V 0 bases short and J 1 base short, with 7 bases between. CDR3 bases: TGCGCCAGCAGCCAAGATCGGTATTCTGGGGCCAACGTCCTGACTTTC. It yields the protein CASSQDRYSGANVLTF.

This chain joins TRBV7-9 and TRBJ2-7; D may be TRBD2 (5 bases). Trimming pared 2 bases from V and 3 bases from J, leaving 20 bases between. The germline CDR1 and CDR2 sequences are SEHNR and FQNEAQ (reference sequence). CDR3 size: 17 residues. The CDR3 protein is CASSLSATTAAGYEQYF. DNA of the CDR3: TGTGCCAGCAGCTTATCCGCCACGACGGCGGCGGGCTACGAGCAGTACTTC.

This clone was counted a few times. The genes are TRBV6-5 and TRBJ2-3; the D gene is possibly TRBD2 (6 bases). Per germline, CDR1 MNHEY and CDR2 SVGAGI. Trimming took 4 bases from V and 2 from J, leaving 16 bases between them. The CDR3 length is 16 residues. The CDR3 spells CASSSGTSTPTDTQYF. The CDR3 bases are TGTGCCAGCAGTTCCGGGACTTCGACCCCCACAGATACGCAGTATTTT.

The chain carries TRBV9 and TRBJ1-4; D is undetermined. The CDR3 runs to 14 residues. The germline V gene encodes CDR1 SGDLS and CDR2 YYNGEE. V was clipped by 3 bases and J by 4 bases, with 10 bases between them. The chain's CDR3 is CASSAPGLNEKLFF. The DNA of the CDR3 is TGTGCCAGCAGCGCGCCGGGCCTTAATGAAAAACTGTTTTTT.

The chain links TRBV6-6 to TRBJ2-1; 11 bases line up with TRBD1. J was trimmed by 8 bases and V by 6 bases; bases with no gene match: 9. Germline V CDR1 and CDR2: MNHNY, SVGAGI (reference sequence). The CDR3 loop spans 15 amino acids. DNA of the CDR3: TGTGCCAGCAGCCACCGGACAGGGGGCTTGTATGAGCAGTTCTTC. Its protein is CASSHRTGGLYEQFF.

The chain couples TRBV7-8 to TRBJ2-7; D call uncertain. The CDR3 loop spans 14 amino acids. CDR1 is SGHVS and CDR2 is FQNEAQ in the germline V gene. V was trimmed by 6 bases and J by 2 bases, leaving 14 bases between them. The DNA of the CDR3 is TGTGCCAGCAGGCGTGCAGGACGTCCCTACGAGCAGTACTTC. It codes for CASRRAGRPYEQYF.

This chain joins TRBV14 and TRBJ2-1; a possible D gene is TRBD2 (5 bases). Looked up from germline, CDR1 is SGHDN and CDR2 is FVKESK. This CDR3 has 12 amino acids. Trimming left V 5 bases short and J 5 bases short, with 7 bases between. The CDR3 region has the DNA TGTGCCAGCAGCGGGAGCCACAATGAGCAGTTCTTC. Encoded protein: CASSGSHNEQFF.

The chain has TRBV28 and TRBJ2-1, with 9 bases that match TRBD2. This CDR3 contains 16 residues. The V segment lost 3 bases and the J segment 8 bases; nucleotides outside the gene matches: 11. CDR1 and CDR2 (germline): MDHEN, SYDVKM. CDR3 sequence reads: CASSFLLAGGADEQFF. The CDR3 DNA sequence: TGTGCCAGCAGTTTTTTGTTGGCGGGAGGGGCGGATGAGCAGTTCTTC.

The chain recombines TRBV4-3 with TRBJ2-7; 11 nucleotides agree with TRBD2. CDR1 LGHNA and CDR2 YSLEER come from the germline V gene. J was trimmed by 2 bases and V by 1 base; bases with no gene match: 16. The CDR3 sequence is 20 residues long. The CDR3 DNA reads TGCGCCAGCAGCCAAGGAGGGGGCGAGCTAGCGGGAGGTGTTACCTACGAGCAGTACTTC. The encoded protein is CASSQGGGELAGGVTYEQYF.

J is TRBJ2-7 and V is TRBV6-6, with 8 bases matching TRBD1. This CDR3 is 14 amino acids long. The V segment lost 3 bases and the J segment 6 bases; nucleotides outside the gene matches: 7. Germline V gene lookup returns CDR1 MNHNY and CDR2 SVGAGI (reference sequence). The CDR3 sequence is CASSYGGQVREQYF. In nucleotides, the CDR3 is TGTGCCAGCAGTTATGGGGGACAGGTCCGCGAGCAGTACTTC.